This TCR beta chain was recorded in a study of blood T cells in healthy people across ages. The second PCR ran roughly 7 to 11 cycles with a sample-barcoded 5' primer and J-beta primers. TCRdb reanalysed the 5' RACE reads using MiXCR and keeps one entry per CDR3 protein. Here the sample spans approximately 1,700,000 distinct CDR3 sequences, about 39% being singletons. In its sample, this clonotype was seen a few times. From germline, CDR1 is MNHNS and CDR2 SASEGT. This CDR3 spans 13 amino acids. Trimming took 2 bases from V and 3 from J, leaving 8 bases between them. The TCR originated in a human donor in good health. Sequencing used blood. The chain is built from TRBV6-1 and TRBJ2-7; D is unresolved. This CDR3 reads CASSEWGFYEQYF. The CDR3 region has the DNA TGTGCCAGCAGTGAATGGGGTTTCTACGAGCAGTACTTC.